This passage covers 20 T cell receptor beta chains from one sample sequenced in a study of cytomegalovirus exposure and HLA in healthy donors. The PCR used 60 Vbeta and 13 Jbeta primers. Repertoires were generated with immunoSEQ multiplex PCR, while TCRdb's copy carries only in-frame clones and drops some. The sample consists of more than 95,000 clones, around 60% of them appearing once. The sample taken for sequencing was PBMCs. These receptor sequences come from a man in his 60s in good health and CMV-seronegative.

The rearrangement uses TRBV5-1 and TRBJ2-1, with D perhaps matching TRBD2 (7 bases). CDR1 is SGHRS, CDR2 YFSETQ, per germline. CDR3 length equals 16 residues. The V gene lost 0 bases and the J gene lost 5 bases, with 15 bases spanning the gap. The CDR3 sequence is CASSLGAGAQNNEQFF. The CDR3 DNA follows: TGCGCCAGCAGCTTGGGGGCGGGGGCGCAAAACAATGAGCAGTTCTTC. The full variable domain, rest sourced from reference TRBV5-1 and TRBJ2-1, is KAGVTQTPRYLIKTRGQQVTLSCSPISGHRSVSWYQQTPGQGLQFLFEYFSETQRNKGNFPGRFSGRQFSNSRSEMNVSTLELGDSALYLCASSLGAGAQNNEQFFGPGTRLTVL.

V and J are TRBV11-2 and TRBJ2-5; D is unresolved. V gave up 0 bases and J gave up 2 bases, with 7 bases separating them. There are 14 residues in the CDR3. The germline gives CDR1 SGHAT, CDR2 FQNNGV. DNA for the CDR3: TGTGCCAGCAGCTTAGACTCGACTCAAGAGACCCAGTACTTC. This encodes CASSLDSTQETQYF.

This rearrangement joins TRBV5-6 to TRBJ2-3; the match to TRBD1 covers 11 bases. Germline V lookup: CDR1 SGHDT, CDR2 YYEEEE. The CDR3 runs to 16 residues. After removal of 3 bases from V and 5 bases from J, the junction contained 8 bases not matched to a gene. In DNA, the CDR3 is TGTGCCAGCAGCTCGGGGACAGGGGGACACATAGATACGCAGTATTTT. This sequence encodes CASSSGTGGHIDTQYF.

The rearrangement joins TRBV6-1 to TRBJ2-7, with 10 positions matching TRBD2. Germline V lookup: CDR1 MNHNS, CDR2 SASEGT. J lost 0 bases, V lost 9 bases, and 2 bases had no gene match. The CDR3 consists of 13 residues. CDR3 amino acids: CASPSGSSYEQYF. DNA for the CDR3: TGTGCCAGTCCTAGCGGGAGCTCCTACGAGCAGTACTTC.

This chain links TRBV10-3 with TRBJ2-5; D possibly corresponds to TRBD2 (7 bases). The assigned J gene may be wrong: the sequence end matches TRBJ2-7 better. Looked up from germline, CDR1 is ENHRY and CDR2 is SYGVKD. The CDR3 is 13 amino acids. CDR3 DNA sequence: TGTGCCCACGGGAGGACAGCGGCCGACGAGCAGTACTTC. This translates into CAHGRTAADEQYF.

The rearrangement uses TRBV5-1 and TRBJ2-3; a possible D gene is TRBD2 (7 bases). V was trimmed by 4 bases and J by 4 bases, leaving 13 bases between them. Per germline, CDR1 SGHRS and CDR2 YFSETQ. The CDR3 loop spans 14 amino acids. The CDR3 region is CASSPGGGADTQYF. CDR3 nucleotide sequence: TGCGCCAGCAGCCCGGGCGGGGGCGCAGATACGCAGTATTTT.

This chain links TRBV5-1 with TRBJ2-3; D may be TRBD2 (6 bases). Per germline, CDR1 SGHRS and CDR2 YFSETQ. This CDR3 has 14 residues. Trimming took 0 bases from V and 2 from J, leaving 7 bases between them. This chain's CDR3 is CASSLGDSTDTQYF. CDR3 bases: TGCGCCAGCAGCTTGGGGGACTCCACAGATACGCAGTATTTT.

This clone was seen only a few times. V is TRBV2 and J is TRBJ2-2; D remains ambiguous. The germline gives CDR1 SNHLY, CDR2 FYNNEI. The CDR3 contains 15 residues. Trimming left V 6 bases short and J 6 bases short, with 17 bases between. The CDR3 sequence: CASRSLPRGAGELFF. The CDR3 DNA is TGTGCCAGCAGAAGCTTACCCCGAGGAGCCGGGGAGCTGTTTTTT. Filled out from reference TRBV2 and TRBJ2-2, the complete variable domain reads EPEVTQTPSHQVTQMGQEVILRCVPISNHLYFYWYRQILGQKVEFLVSFYNNEISEKSEIFDDQFSVERPDGSNFTLKIRSTKLEDSAMYFCASRSLPRGAGELFFGEGSRLTVL.

About this clone: The sample contains more than one DNA sequence encoding this CDR3. The rearrangement links TRBV2 to TRBJ2-7, with 10 bases fitting TRBD1. Losses at the gene ends were 8 bases for V and 4 bases for J; bases not matched to a gene: 2. This CDR3 has 12 amino acids. CDR1 SNHLY and CDR2 FYNNEI come from the germline V gene. The CDR3 spells CASRDRGYEQYF. In DNA form, the CDR3 reads TGTGCCAGCCGGGACAGGGGTTACGAGCAGTACTTC. Full variable domain (missing parts from reference TRBV2 and TRBJ2-7): EPEVTQTPSHQVTQMGQEVILRCVPISNHLYFYWYRQILGQKVEFLVSFYNNEISEKSEIFDDQFSVERPDGSNFTLKIRSTKLEDSAMYFCASRDRGYEQYFGPGTRLTVT.

The chain combines TRBV6-5 with TRBJ2-1, with 8 bases lining up with TRBD2. Germline CDR1 MNHEY, CDR2 SVGAGI. This CDR3 has 16 amino acids. The V and J ends lost 2 bases and 8 bases, in that order; junction bases with no gene match: 11. The CDR3 loop reads CASSYGPAGDGDEQFF. The CDR3 bases are TGTGCCAGCAGTTACGGCCCAGCGGGAGACGGGGATGAGCAGTTCTTC.

This rearrangement joins TRBV4-1 to TRBJ2-1; TRBD1 agrees at 9 bases. Per germline, CDR1 MGHRA and CDR2 YSYEKL. The CDR3 loop spans 15 amino acids. With 3 bases clipped from V and 9 bases from J, the junction kept 9 bases outside the gene matches. This CDR3 reads CASSQTTGGEAEQFF. CDR3 sequence (DNA): TGCGCCAGCAGCCAGACGACAGGGGGAGAGGCTGAGCAGTTCTTC.

The chain carries TRBV9 and TRBJ1-1; D not resolved. Germline CDR1 is SGDLS and CDR2 is YYNGEE. V was pared by 0 bases and J by 8 bases, with 8 bases between. The CDR3 has 12 residues. DNA for the CDR3: TGTGCCAGCAGCGTAGTGGGCAGAGAAGCTTTCTTT. Its translation is CASSVVGREAFF.

This clone was detected many times. The chain recombines TRBV10-3 with TRBJ1-1, with TRBD1 identical over 7 bases. The CDR3 runs to 13 residues. V gave up 6 bases and J gave up 1 base; unmatched junction bases: 2. Germline CDR1 and CDR2: ENHRY and SYGVKD. The CDR3 DNA is TGTGCCATCAGGACAGGGCGGAACACTGAAGCTTTCTTT. Translation gives CAIRTGRNTEAFF.

The V gene is TRBV5-1, the J gene TRBJ1-4; 8 bases fit TRBD1. With 2 bases clipped from V and 8 bases from J, the junction kept 5 bases outside the gene matches. This CDR3 is built from 14 residues. Germline V gene lookup returns CDR1 SGHRS and CDR2 YFSETQ. CDR3 loop: CASSFMTGEEKLFF. In DNA form, the CDR3 reads TGCGCCAGCAGCTTTATGACAGGGGAGGAAAAACTGTTTTTT.

The chain recombines TRBV4-1 with TRBJ2-1; 12 bases line up with TRBD2. The CDR3 spans 18 residues. The germline V gene encodes CDR1 MGHRA and CDR2 YSYEKL. V lost 0 bases and J lost 8; bases outside the gene matches: 11. Written as DNA, the CDR3 is TGCGCCAGCAGCCAAGATCCAACGCTAGCGGGAGGGAGGCATGAGCAGTTCTTC. The encoded protein is CASSQDPTLAGGRHEQFF.

The CDR3 spells CASSQDLRSYGYTF. The DNA for the CDR3 is TGTGCCAGCAGCCAAGATCTCAGATCCTATGGCTACACCTTC. The chain combines TRBV4-2 with TRBJ1-2; no clear D gene. V was pared by 0 bases and J by 4 bases, with 9 bases between. The CDR3 is 14 amino acids. Germline lookup yields CDR1 LGHNA and CDR2 YNFKEQ.

A few counts support this clone. This chain uses TRBV28 with TRBJ2-2; 11 bases map to TRBD2. Unmatched junction bases numbered 9, after V lost 6 bases and J lost 6 bases. The CDR3 covers 16 residues. Per germline, CDR1 MDHEN and CDR2 SYDVKM. The CDR3 DNA sequence: TGTGCCAGCAGACGACTAGCGGGGAAAAACTCCGGGGAGCTGTTTTTT. Its translation: CASRRLAGKNSGELFF.

The chain's CDR3 is CASSDYGANVLTF. The CDR3 nucleotides are TGTGCCAGCAGTGACTATGGGGCCAACGTCCTGACTTTC. J is TRBJ2-6 and V is TRBV25-1, with D unresolved. The CDR3 is 13 amino acids. Trimming removed 3 bases from V and 3 bases from J, with 3 bases in between. Germline-derived CDR1 and CDR2 are MGHDK and SYGVNS.

This clone was seen a handful of times. The chain links TRBV7-2 to TRBJ2-5, with D possibly TRBD2 on 6 matching bases. Per germline, CDR1 SGHTA and CDR2 FQGNSA. V was clipped by 5 bases and J by 5 bases, with 15 bases between them. CDR3 size: 14 residues. Here the CDR3 reads CASSLGGPRETQYF. The CDR3 DNA reads as TGTGCCAGCAGCCTTGGAGGGCCCCGTGAGACCCAGTACTTC.

There are a few counts of this clone. The rearrangement joins TRBV2 to TRBJ1-4, with TRBD1 as a possible D gene (5 bases). The CDR3 consists of 15 residues. The V and J ends lost 5 bases and 8 bases respectively, with 18 bases between them. Germline CDR1 reads SNHLY; CDR2 reads FYNNEI. CDR3 bases: TGTGCCAGCAGTTTAGAGCAGGGTTTTGGGGAAAAACTGTTTTTT. Translation gives CASSLEQGFGEKLFF.